This T cell receptor beta chain was obtained from a study of OX40 agonist ivuxolimab in advanced cancers. Overall study context: The study enrolled dose-escalation patients with hepatocellular carcinoma, melanoma, renal cell or head and neck cancer. Notes on the study in general: CD4+ and CD8+ T cells in blood underwent clonal expansion by week 6 at 0.1 to 3.0 mg/kg. Antigen specificity of clonally expanded peripheral T cells was not established.

Clones were read by immunoSEQ multiplex PCR, and TCRdb kept only the in-frame ones, dropping some. The data show about 36,000 clones, with around 77% seen just once and approximately 20% held by the top ten. This clone was counted once. What it recognizes is unknown. With V trimmed by 2 bases and J by 2 bases, 15 bases remained unmatched. The CDR3 contains 21 residues. In germline, CDR1 is MDHEN, CDR2 SYDVKM. The source material was CD4+ or CD8+ T cells sorted from blood, sampled in a trial of the OX40 agonist ivuxolimab. J is TRBJ2-1 and V is TRBV28; 13 bases match TRBD2. The sequence was obtained from an adult with an advanced solid tumor such as melanoma, head and neck, liver or kidney cancer. The CDR3 sequence: CASSLPTSGGARTSPYNEQFF. The CDR3 DNA reads as TGTGCCAGCAGTTTACCCACTAGCGGGGGGGCCAGAACCAGCCCCTACAATGAGCAGTTCTTC.